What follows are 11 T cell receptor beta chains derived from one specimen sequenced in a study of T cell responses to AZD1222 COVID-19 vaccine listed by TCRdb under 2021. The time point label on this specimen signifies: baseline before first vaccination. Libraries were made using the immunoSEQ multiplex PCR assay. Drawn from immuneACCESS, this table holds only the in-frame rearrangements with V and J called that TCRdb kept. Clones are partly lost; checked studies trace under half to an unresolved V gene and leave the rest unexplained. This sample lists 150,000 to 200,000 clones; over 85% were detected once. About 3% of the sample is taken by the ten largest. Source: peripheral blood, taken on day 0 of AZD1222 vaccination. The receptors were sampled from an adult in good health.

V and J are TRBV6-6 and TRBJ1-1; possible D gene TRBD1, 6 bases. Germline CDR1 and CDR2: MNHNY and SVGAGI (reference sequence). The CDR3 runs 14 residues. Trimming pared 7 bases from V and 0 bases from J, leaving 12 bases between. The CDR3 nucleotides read TGTGCCAGCACCGCCGGGGGCGTGAACACTGAAGCTTTCTTT. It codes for CASTAGGVNTEAFF.

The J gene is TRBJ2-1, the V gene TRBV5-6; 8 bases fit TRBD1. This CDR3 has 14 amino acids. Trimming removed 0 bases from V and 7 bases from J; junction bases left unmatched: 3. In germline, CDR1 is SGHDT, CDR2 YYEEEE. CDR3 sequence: CASSLVQGANEQFF. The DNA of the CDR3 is TGTGCCAGCAGCTTGGTGCAGGGGGCTAATGAGCAGTTCTTC.

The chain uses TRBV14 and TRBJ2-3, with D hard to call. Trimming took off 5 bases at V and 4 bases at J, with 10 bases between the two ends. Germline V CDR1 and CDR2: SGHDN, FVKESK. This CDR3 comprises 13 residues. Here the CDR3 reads CASSTFSADTQYF. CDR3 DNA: TGTGCCAGCAGCACCTTCTCCGCAGATACGCAGTATTTT. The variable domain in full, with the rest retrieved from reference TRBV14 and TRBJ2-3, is EAGVTQFPSHSVIEKGQTVTLRCDPISGHDNLYWYRRVMGKEIKFLLHFVKESKQDESGMPNNRFLAERTGGTYSTLKVQPAELEDSGVYFCASSTFSADTQYFGPGTRLTVL.

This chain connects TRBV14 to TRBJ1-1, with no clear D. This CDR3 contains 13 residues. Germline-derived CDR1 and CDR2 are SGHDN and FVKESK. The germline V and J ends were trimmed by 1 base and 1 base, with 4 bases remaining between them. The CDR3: CASSQGGNTEAFF. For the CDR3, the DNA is TGTGCCAGCAGCCAAGGAGGGAACACTGAAGCTTTCTTT.

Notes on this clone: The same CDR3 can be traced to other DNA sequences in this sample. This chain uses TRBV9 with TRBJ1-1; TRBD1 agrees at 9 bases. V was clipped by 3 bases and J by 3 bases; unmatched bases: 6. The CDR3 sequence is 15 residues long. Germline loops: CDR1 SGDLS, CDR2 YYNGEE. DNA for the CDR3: TGTGCCAGCAGCGCCGAGGGACAGGGAGACACTGAAGCTTTCTTT. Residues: CASSAEGQGDTEAFF.

Here the CDR3 reads CASSLVARDGNGYTF. CDR3 in DNA: TGTGCCAGCAGCTTAGTCGCCCGGGACGGAAATGGCTACACCTTC. The J gene is TRBJ1-2, the V gene TRBV5-6; weak D call: TRBD1 (5 bases). This CDR3 comprises 15 residues. Germline CDR1 is SGHDT and CDR2 is YYEEEE. V was clipped by 2 bases and J by 6 bases, with 17 bases between them.

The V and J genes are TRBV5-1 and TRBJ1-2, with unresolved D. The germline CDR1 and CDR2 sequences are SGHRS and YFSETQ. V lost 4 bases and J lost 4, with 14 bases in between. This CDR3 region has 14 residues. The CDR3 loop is CASSPGEGGYGYTF. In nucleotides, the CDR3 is TGCGCCAGCAGCCCCGGGGAGGGCGGCTATGGCTACACCTTC.

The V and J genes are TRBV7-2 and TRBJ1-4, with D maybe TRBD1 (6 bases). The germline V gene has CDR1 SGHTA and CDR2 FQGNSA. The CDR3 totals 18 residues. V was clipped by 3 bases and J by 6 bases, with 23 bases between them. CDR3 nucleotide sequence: TGTGCCAGCAGCTTGACCGGAGGGGGGGTAGCCCCTGATGAAAAACTGTTTTTT. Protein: CASSLTGGGVAPDEKLFF.

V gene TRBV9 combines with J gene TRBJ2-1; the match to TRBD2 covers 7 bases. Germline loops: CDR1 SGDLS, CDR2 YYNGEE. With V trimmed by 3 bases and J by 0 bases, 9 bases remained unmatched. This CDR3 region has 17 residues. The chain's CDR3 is CASSARAGRFSYNEQFF. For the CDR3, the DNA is TGTGCCAGCAGCGCCCGAGCGGGACGCTTCTCCTACAATGAGCAGTTCTTC.

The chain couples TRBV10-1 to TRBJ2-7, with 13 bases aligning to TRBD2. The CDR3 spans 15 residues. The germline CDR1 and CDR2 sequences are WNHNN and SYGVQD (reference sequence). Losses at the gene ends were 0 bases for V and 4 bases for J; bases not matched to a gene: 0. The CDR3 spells CASSESTSGRYEQYF. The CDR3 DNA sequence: TGCGCCAGCAGTGAGTCGACTAGCGGGAGGTACGAGCAGTACTTC.

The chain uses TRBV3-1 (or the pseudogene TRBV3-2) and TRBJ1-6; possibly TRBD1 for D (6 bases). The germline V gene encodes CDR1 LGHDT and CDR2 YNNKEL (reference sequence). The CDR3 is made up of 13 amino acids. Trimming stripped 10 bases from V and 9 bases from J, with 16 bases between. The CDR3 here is CATGTGSGSPLHF. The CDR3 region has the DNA TGTGCCACCGGAACAGGGAGCGGTTCACCCCTCCACTTT.